Below are 26 T cell receptor beta chains sequenced from a single sample in a study of OX40 agonist ivuxolimab in advanced cancers. Assay: immunoSEQ multiplex PCR; the TCRdb copy retains only in-frame clones and omits some. The table has 60,000 to 85,000 clones, roughly 84% seen once. Source: CD4+ or CD8+ T cells sorted from blood, taken in a trial of the OX40 agonist ivuxolimab. Receptors originate from an adult with an advanced solid tumor such as melanoma, head and neck, liver or kidney cancer.

The CDR3 DNA reads as TGTGCCAGCTCACCCGCCCCCCAAGAGACCCAGTACTTC. Amino acid sequence: CASSPAPQETQYF. The chain recombines TRBV18 with TRBJ2-5; D is unresolved. The CDR3 has 13 residues. V was cut by 3 bases and J by 1 base, with 6 bases left in between. Per germline, CDR1 KGHSH and CDR2 LQKENI.

This sequence joins TRBV11-3 and TRBJ2-1; tentative D call: TRBD2 (5 bases). CDR3 size: 17 residues. V lost 1 base to trimming and J lost 2 bases, with 15 bases between them. The germline V gene has CDR1 SGHNT and CDR2 YENEEA. CDR3 sequence: CASSLALRASTYNEQFF. DNA for the CDR3: TGTGCCAGCAGCTTAGCACTGCGGGCCTCAACCTACAATGAGCAGTTCTTC.

Note on this clone: In the same sample, other DNA sequences code for this CDR3. The chain uses TRBV29-1 and TRBJ1-1, with D tentatively TRBD1 (5 bases). This CDR3 has 15 residues. Germline V gene lookup returns CDR1 SQVTM and CDR2 ANQGSEA. V was clipped by 4 bases and J by 0 bases, with 15 bases between them. CDR3 DNA: TGCAGCGTTGCCCCCGGGTGGGGGATGAACACTGAAGCTTTCTTT. Its translation: CSVAPGWGMNTEAFF.

The chain uses TRBV5-1 and TRBJ1-6, with 9 bases lining up with TRBD1. CDR1 is SGHRS and CDR2 is YFSETQ in the germline V gene. The CDR3 totals 17 residues. V gave up 0 bases and J gave up 9 bases; unmatched junction bases: 10. This CDR3 reads CASSLDPTGGVGSPLHF. CDR3 bases: TGCGCCAGCAGCTTGGACCCGACAGGGGGTGTAGGTTCACCCCTCCACTTT.

J is TRBJ2-1 and V is TRBV18, with TRBD2 matching 13 bases. Per germline, CDR1 KGHSH and CDR2 LQKENI. The CDR3 sequence is 15 residues long. The junction had 3 bases not matched to a gene; V was cut back by 3 bases and J by 7 bases. CDR3 DNA sequence: TGTGCCAGCTCACCGGGGACTAGCGGGGCGAATGAGCAGTTCTTC. This encodes CASSPGTSGANEQFF.

The chain carries TRBV7-9 and TRBJ2-3; possible D gene TRBD1, 6 bases. V gave up 4 bases and J gave up 6 bases, with 17 bases separating them. The CDR3 runs 15 residues. Germline V gene lookup returns CDR1 SEHNR and CDR2 FQNEAQ (reference sequence). The CDR3 coding sequence is TGTGCCAGCAGCTCCCCAGGGGACGGACGGGATACGCAGTATTTT. This gives the protein CASSSPGDGRDTQYF.

This chain links TRBV6-5 with TRBJ2-5; D not certain. The CDR3 covers 15 residues. The germline V gene encodes CDR1 MNHEY and CDR2 SVGAGI. V shed 0 bases and J shed 2 bases, with 10 bases lying between them. The CDR3 DNA is TGTGCCAGCAGTTACTCGGGAAGGCTTCAAGAGACCCAGTACTTC. Translation: CASSYSGRLQETQYF.

The sample holds a few counts of this clone. This chain uses TRBV5-1 with TRBJ1-2, with TRBD1 identical over 11 bases. V lost 3 bases, J lost 8 bases, and 9 bases stayed unmatched. The CDR3 is 15 residues long. In germline, CDR1 is SGHRS, CDR2 YFSETQ. CDR3 protein: CASSSEPGTGGGYTF. CDR3 nucleotide sequence: TGCGCCAGCAGCTCCGAACCCGGGACAGGGGGAGGCTACACCTTC. The full variable domain, in which reference TRBV5-1 and TRBJ1-2 provide the parts outside the CDR3, is KAGVTQTPRYLIKTRGQQVTLSCSPISGHRSVSWYQQTPGQGLQFLFEYFSETQRNKGNFPGRFSGRQFSNSRSEMNVSTLELGDSALYLCASSSEPGTGGGYTFGSGTRLTVV.

The chain recombines TRBV6-4 with TRBJ1-2; no definite D call. The CDR3 extends over 14 amino acids. CDR1 and CDR2 (germline): MRHNA, SNTAGT. Between the trimmed V and J ends, which lost 6 bases and 4 bases, there was a span of 15 bases. The CDR3 DNA is TGTGCCAGCAGCCAAACGGACGGACTCTATGGCTACACCTTC. Encoded protein: CASSQTDGLYGYTF.

The V and J genes are TRBV21-1 and TRBJ2-7; TRBD1, the table's D call, lacks a check against the DNA. TRBV21-1 is flagged as a pseudogene. The CDR3 loop spans 17 amino acids. This CDR3 reads CASSKALAPQGSDEQYF. The CDR3 DNA reads TGTGCCAGCAGCAAAGCGCTGGCCCCTCAGGGGTCCGACGAGCAGTACTTC.

The chain recombines TRBV7-6 with TRBJ2-7, with D perhaps assigned TRBD1 or TRBD2 (5 bases each). The V gene's germline CDR1 is SGHVS and CDR2 FNYEAQ. The ends were cut back, 5 bases at V and 0 bases at J, with 11 bases in the middle. This CDR3 is built from 14 residues. The CDR3 DNA reads as TGTGCCAGCAGCAGCGAGGGGCCCTCCTACGAGCAGTACTTC. It translates to CASSSEGPSYEQYF.

This clone appeared once. This chain connects TRBV18 to TRBJ1-1; 9 nucleotides agree with TRBD1. The CDR3 contains 14 residues. In germline, CDR1 is KGHSH, CDR2 LQKENI. J was trimmed by 5 bases and V by 1 base; bases with no gene match: 2. In nucleotides, the CDR3 is TGTGCCAGCTCACCACTCGACAGGGGGACTGAAGCTTTCTTT. Protein sequence: CASSPLDRGTEAFF. The variable domain in full, completed from reference TRBV18 and TRBJ1-1, reads NAGVMQNPRHLVRRRGQEARLRCSPMKGHSHVYWYRQLPEEGLKFMVYLQKENIIDESGMPKERFSAEFPKEGPSILRIQQVVRGDSAAYFCASSPLDRGTEAFFGQGTRLTVV.

The rearrangement joins TRBV19 to TRBJ1-5; unclear D gene. Deletions cut 7 bases from V and 0 bases from J, with 10 bases between. The CDR3 extends over 14 amino acids. Germline V gene sequence: CDR1 LNHDA, CDR2 SQIVND (reference sequence). The CDR3 sequence is CASTDRVSNQPQHF. For the CDR3, the DNA is TGTGCCAGTACGGATCGGGTTAGCAATCAGCCCCAGCATTTT.

The chain combines TRBV7-2 with TRBJ2-7; D is unclear. Germline V CDR1 and CDR2: SGHTA, FQGNSA. Trimming shortened V by 0 bases and J by 2 bases, and 11 bases separated the two germline ends. The CDR3 contains 15 residues. The CDR3 DNA follows: TGTGCCAGCAGCTTAGCTGTAGTCTCCCCCTACGAGCAGTACTTC. Translating gives CASSLAVVSPYEQYF. The full variable domain, in which reference TRBV7-2 and TRBJ2-7 provide the parts outside the CDR3, is GAGVSQSPSNKVTEKGKDVELRCDPISGHTALYWYRQSLGQGLEFLIYFQGNSAPDKSGLPSDRFSAERTGGSVSTLTIQRTQQEDSAVYLCASSLAVVSPYEQYFGPGTRLTVT.

The genes are TRBV27 and TRBJ1-5; 8 nucleotides align to TRBD1. There are 16 residues in the CDR3. After removal of 6 bases from V and 3 bases from J, the junction contained 10 bases not matched to a gene. From germline, CDR1 is MNHEY and CDR2 SMNVEV (reference sequence). This chain's CDR3 is CASRTSQGAFNQPQHF. The CDR3 coding sequence is TGTGCCAGCAGGACCAGCCAGGGGGCGTTCAATCAGCCCCAGCATTTT.

This clone is termed medium-sized. The chain uses TRBV4-1 and TRBJ2-2; D uncertain. In germline, CDR1 is MGHRA, CDR2 YSYEKL. The V and J ends lost 5 bases and 0 bases respectively, with 10 bases between them. The CDR3 consists of 15 residues. The CDR3 sequence is CASSRSESNTGELFF. The CDR3 DNA reads TGCGCCAGCAGCAGAAGCGAGTCGAACACCGGGGAGCTGTTTTTT.

The genes are TRBV7-2 and TRBJ1-2; D is undetermined. V gave up 1 base and J gave up 1 base, with 7 bases separating them. The CDR3 spans 14 residues. Germline assignment: CDR1 SGHTA and CDR2 FQGNSA. The CDR3: CASSLEYLNYGYTF. The CDR3 nucleotides are TGTGCCAGCAGCTTAGAGTACCTTAACTATGGCTACACCTTC.

This sequence joins TRBV6-5 and TRBJ1-1, with D uncertain. This CDR3 has 10 residues. Trimming took 4 bases from V and 7 from J, leaving 4 bases between them. Per germline, CDR1 MNHEY and CDR2 SVGAGI. The CDR3 DNA follows: TGTGCCAGCAGTTCGATTGAAGCTTTCTTT. Its translation: CASSSIEAFF.

The chain links TRBV19 to TRBJ2-4; the match to TRBD2 covers 8 bases. In germline, CDR1 is LNHDA, CDR2 SQIVND (reference sequence). The CDR3 covers 18 residues. The trim removed 5 bases at V and 0 bases at J, leaving 12 bases unmatched. The CDR3 DNA sequence: TGTGCCAGTAGTTGGAATTACGGGGGGGAACTAGCCAAAAACATTCAGTACTTC. It yields the protein CASSWNYGGELAKNIQYF.

V gene TRBV14 combines with J gene TRBJ2-1; 13 nucleotides match TRBD2. V gave up 5 bases and J gave up 2 bases; unmatched junction bases: 3. The CDR3 runs to 16 residues. Per the germline V gene, CDR1 is SGHDN and CDR2 is FVKESK. This CDR3 reads CASSLLAGGTYNEQFF. In DNA, the CDR3 is TGTGCCAGCAGCTTACTAGCGGGGGGGACCTACAATGAGCAGTTCTTC.

The rearrangement uses TRBV16 and TRBJ2-7; possible D gene TRBD1, 5 bases. There are 13 residues in the CDR3. CDR1 is KGHSY, CDR2 FQNENV, per germline. The ends were cut back, 2 bases at V and 6 bases at J, with 11 bases in the middle. The CDR3 DNA follows: TGTGCCAGCAGCCAAACCCTGACAGTCGAGCAGTACTTC. Translating gives CASSQTLTVEQYF.

Details on this clone: In the same sample, other DNA sequences code for this CDR3. This CDR3 reads CASSQGQGEETQYF. The CDR3 DNA is TGTGCCAGCAGCCAAGGACAGGGAGAAGAGACCCAGTACTTC. This chain uses TRBV4-2 with TRBJ2-5, with TRBD1 matching over 7 bases. Trimming cost V 1 base and J 3 bases; bases outside gene matches: 2. Germline-derived CDR1 and CDR2 are LGHNA and YNFKEQ. This CDR3 region has 14 residues.

As to this clone: Additional DNA sequences in this sample encode the identical CDR3. The V and J genes are TRBV11-3 and TRBJ2-7; no clear D gene. V dropped 5 bases and J dropped 3 bases, with 8 bases sitting between them. CDR1 and CDR2 from the germline V gene are SGHNT and YENEEA. The CDR3 has 12 residues. For the CDR3, the DNA is TGTGCCAGCAGCCCGACTGGCTACGAGCAGTACTTC. Protein product: CASSPTGYEQYF.

In DNA, the CDR3 is TGCGCCAGCAGCCAAGACGCCCTGGGGAAGACCTACGAGCAGTACTTC. Residues: CASSQDALGKTYEQYF. The rearrangement joins TRBV4-3 to TRBJ2-7; D remains ambiguous. Deletions cut 0 bases from V and 2 bases from J, with 14 bases between. CDR3 length: 16 amino acids. The germline V gene encodes CDR1 LGHNA and CDR2 YSLEER.

This clone was counted a few times. This rearrangement joins TRBV7-9 to TRBJ1-2, with a tentative D call TRBD1 (6 bases). V was shortened by 7 bases and J by 4 bases, with 13 bases between the two germline ends. CDR3 length: 13 residues. Germline CDR1 reads SEHNR; CDR2 reads FQNEAQ (reference sequence). CDR3: CASTLQGGYGYTF. Here the CDR3 DNA reads TGTGCCAGCACCCTACAGGGAGGCTATGGCTACACCTTC.

CDR3 nucleotide sequence: TGTGCCAGCAGTTACCCGGGACAGGGCAGGGAGACCCAGTACTTC. Amino acid sequence: CASSYPGQGRETQYF. The chain carries TRBV6-6 and TRBJ2-5; 9 bases line up with TRBD1. CDR1 MNHNY and CDR2 SVGAGI come from the germline V gene (reference sequence). CDR3 size: 15 residues. J gave up 5 bases and V 2 bases, and 6 bases lay outside the gene matches.